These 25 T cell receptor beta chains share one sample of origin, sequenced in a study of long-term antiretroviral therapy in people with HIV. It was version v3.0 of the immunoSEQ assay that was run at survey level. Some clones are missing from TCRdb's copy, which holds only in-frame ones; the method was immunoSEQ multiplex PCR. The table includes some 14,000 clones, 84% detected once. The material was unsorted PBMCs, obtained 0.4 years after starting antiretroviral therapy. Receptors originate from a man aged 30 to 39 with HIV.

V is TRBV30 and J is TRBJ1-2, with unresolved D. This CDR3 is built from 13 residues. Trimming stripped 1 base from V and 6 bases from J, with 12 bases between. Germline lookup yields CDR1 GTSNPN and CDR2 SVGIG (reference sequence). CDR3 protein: CAWSDLATNGYTF. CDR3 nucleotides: TGTGCCTGGAGTGACTTGGCAACGAATGGCTACACCTTC.

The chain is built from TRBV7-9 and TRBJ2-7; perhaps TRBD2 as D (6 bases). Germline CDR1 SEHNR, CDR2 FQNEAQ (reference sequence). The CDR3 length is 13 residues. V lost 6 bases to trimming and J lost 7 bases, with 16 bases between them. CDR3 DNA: TGTGCCAGCAGACCGGCCGGGGGTGAGGAGCAGTACTTC. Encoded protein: CASRPAGGEEQYF.

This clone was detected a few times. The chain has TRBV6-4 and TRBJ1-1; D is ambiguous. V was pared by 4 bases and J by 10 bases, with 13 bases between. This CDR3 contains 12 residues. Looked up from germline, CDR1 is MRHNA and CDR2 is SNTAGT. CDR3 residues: CASSAQKGRAFF. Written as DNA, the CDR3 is TGTGCCAGCAGTGCCCAGAAAGGGAGAGCTTTCTTT.

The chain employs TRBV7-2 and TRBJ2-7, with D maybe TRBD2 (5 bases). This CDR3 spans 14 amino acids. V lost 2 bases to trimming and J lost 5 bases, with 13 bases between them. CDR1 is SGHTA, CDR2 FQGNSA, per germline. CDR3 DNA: TGTGCCAGCAGCTTAATCCCGGGAACCAACGAGCAGTACTTC. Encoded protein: CASSLIPGTNEQYF.

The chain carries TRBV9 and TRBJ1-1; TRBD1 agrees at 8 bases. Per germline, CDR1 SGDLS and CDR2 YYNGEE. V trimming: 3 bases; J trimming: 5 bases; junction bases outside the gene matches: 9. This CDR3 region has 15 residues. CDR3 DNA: TGTGCCAGCAGCGGATCCGGGACAGGCATTACTGAAGCTTTCTTT. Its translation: CASSGSGTGITEAFF.

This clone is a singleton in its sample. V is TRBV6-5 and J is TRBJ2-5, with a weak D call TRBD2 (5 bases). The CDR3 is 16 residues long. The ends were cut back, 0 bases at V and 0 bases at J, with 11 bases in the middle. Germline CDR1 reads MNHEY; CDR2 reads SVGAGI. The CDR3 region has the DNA TGTGCCAGCAGTTACTCAGTTACGGGGTACCAAGAGACCCAGTACTTC. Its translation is CASSYSVTGYQETQYF.

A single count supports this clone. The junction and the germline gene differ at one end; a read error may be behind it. The CDR3 DNA sequence: TGTGCCAGTAGTATAGGGAATGAGGGACTCCAATGGTTC. This sequence encodes CASSIGNEGLQWF. The rearrangement links TRBV19 to TRBJ2-7, with D perhaps TRBD2 (6 bases). The V gene's germline CDR1 is LNHDA and CDR2 SQIVND (reference sequence). The CDR3 is made up of 13 amino acids. Combining the CDR3 with reference TRBV19 and TRBJ2-7 gives the whole variable domain DGGITQSPKYLFRKEGQNVTLSCEQNLNHDAMYWYRQDPGQGLRLIYYSQIVNDFQKGDIAEGYSVSREKKESFPLTVTSAQKNPTAFYLCASSIGNEGLQWFGPGTRLTVT.

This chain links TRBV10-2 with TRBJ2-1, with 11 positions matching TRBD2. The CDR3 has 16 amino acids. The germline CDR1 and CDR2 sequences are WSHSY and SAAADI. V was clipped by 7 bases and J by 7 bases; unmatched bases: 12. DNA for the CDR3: TGCGCCAGCATCAGGGGGGGACTAGCGGTAGGAAATGAGCAGTTCTTC. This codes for CASIRGGLAVGNEQFF.

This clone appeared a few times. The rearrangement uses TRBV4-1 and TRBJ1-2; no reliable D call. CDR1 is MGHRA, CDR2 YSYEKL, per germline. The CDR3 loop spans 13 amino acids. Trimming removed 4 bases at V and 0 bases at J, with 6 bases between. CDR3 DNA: TGCGCCAGCAGCCCGGACCCTAACTATGGCTACACCTTC. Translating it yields CASSPDPNYGYTF.

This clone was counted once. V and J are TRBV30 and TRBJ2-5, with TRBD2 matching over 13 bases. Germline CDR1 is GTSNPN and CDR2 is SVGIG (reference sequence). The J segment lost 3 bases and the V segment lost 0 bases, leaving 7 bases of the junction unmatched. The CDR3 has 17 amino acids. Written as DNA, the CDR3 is TGTGCCTGGAGTGTCCCACTAGCGGGAGGGTCGGAAGAGACCCAGTACTTC. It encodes CAWSVPLAGGSEETQYF.

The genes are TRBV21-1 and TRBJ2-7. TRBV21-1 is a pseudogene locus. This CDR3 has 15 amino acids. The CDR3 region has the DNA TGTGCCAGCAGCGGTCGGGATCACCCTCAGGGCGAGCAGTACTTC. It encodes CASSGRDHPQGEQYF.

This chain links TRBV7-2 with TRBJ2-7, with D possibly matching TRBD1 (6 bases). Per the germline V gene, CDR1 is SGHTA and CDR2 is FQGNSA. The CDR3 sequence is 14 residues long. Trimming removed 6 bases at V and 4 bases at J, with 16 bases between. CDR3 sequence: CASRSQTGRYEQYF. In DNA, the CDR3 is TGTGCCAGCAGATCCCAGACAGGCCGATACGAGCAGTACTTC.

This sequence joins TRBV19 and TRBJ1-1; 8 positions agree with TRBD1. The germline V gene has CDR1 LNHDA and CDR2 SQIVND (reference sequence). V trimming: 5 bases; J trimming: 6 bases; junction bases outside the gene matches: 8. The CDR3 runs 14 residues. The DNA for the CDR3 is TGTGCCAGTAGTGCCGGACAGGGTACGGCTGAAGCTTTCTTT. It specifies CASSAGQGTAEAFF.

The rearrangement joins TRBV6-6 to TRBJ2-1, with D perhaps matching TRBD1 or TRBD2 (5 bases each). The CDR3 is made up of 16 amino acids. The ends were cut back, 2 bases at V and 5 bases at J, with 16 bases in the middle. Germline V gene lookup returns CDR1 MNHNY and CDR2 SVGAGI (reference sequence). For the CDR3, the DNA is TGTGCCAGCAGTTACAACGGGGCTACGATGAACAATGAGCAGTTCTTC. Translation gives CASSYNGATMNNEQFF.

The CDR3 loop reads CASRDRGENTEAFF. As DNA, the CDR3 is TGTGCCAGCAGGGACAGGGGGGAGAACACTGAAGCTTTCTTT. The rearrangement links TRBV6-1 to TRBJ1-1; TRBD1 matches 10 bases. Germline V gives CDR1 MNHNS, CDR2 SASEGT. J was trimmed by 1 base and V by 6 bases; bases with no gene match: 2. The length of the CDR3 is 14 residues.

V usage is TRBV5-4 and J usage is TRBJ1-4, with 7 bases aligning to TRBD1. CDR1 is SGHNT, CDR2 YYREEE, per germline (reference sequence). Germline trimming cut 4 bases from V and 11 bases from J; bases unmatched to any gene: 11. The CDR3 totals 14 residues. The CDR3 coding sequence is TGTGCCAGCAGCCCCTCGAGGGGGCTAAAGAAACTGTTTTTT. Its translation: CASSPSRGLKKLFF.

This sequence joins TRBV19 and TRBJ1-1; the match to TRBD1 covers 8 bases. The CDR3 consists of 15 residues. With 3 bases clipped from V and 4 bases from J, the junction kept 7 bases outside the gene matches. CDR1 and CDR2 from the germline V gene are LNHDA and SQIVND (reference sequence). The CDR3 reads CASSMGTGRVTEAFF. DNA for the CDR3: TGTGCCAGTAGTATGGGGACAGGTAGGGTCACTGAAGCTTTCTTT.

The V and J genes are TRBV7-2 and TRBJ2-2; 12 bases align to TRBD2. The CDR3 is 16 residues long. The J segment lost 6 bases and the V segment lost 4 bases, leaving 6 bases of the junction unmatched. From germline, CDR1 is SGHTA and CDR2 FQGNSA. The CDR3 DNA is TGTGCCAGCAGCTACTCTAGCGGGAGGGCCGCCGGGGAGCTGTTTTTT. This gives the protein CASSYSSGRAAGELFF.

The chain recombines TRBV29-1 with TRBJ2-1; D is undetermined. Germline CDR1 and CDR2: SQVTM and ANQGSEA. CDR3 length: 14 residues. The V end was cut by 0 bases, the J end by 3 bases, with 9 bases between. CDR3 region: CSVEERRLYNEQFF. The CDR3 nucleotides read TGCAGCGTTGAAGAACGTCGCCTCTACAATGAGCAGTTCTTC.

The chain's CDR3 is CAISESPNQGTAGETQYF. CDR3 coding DNA: TGTGCCATCAGTGAGTCTCCTAACCAGGGGACGGCAGGGGAGACCCAGTACTTC. The rearrangement links TRBV10-3 to TRBJ2-5; D is possibly TRBD1 (6 bases). CDR1 ENHRY and CDR2 SYGVKD come from the germline V gene. Trimming cost V 0 bases and J 5 bases, with 22 bases left between them. There are 18 residues in the CDR3.

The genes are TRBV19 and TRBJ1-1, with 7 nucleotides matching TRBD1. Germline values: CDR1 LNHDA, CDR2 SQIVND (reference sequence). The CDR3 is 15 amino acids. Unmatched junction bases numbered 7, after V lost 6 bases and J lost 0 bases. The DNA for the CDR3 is TGTGCCAGTAGGTCCCGGGACAGACTGAACACTGAAGCTTTCTTT. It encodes CASRSRDRLNTEAFF.

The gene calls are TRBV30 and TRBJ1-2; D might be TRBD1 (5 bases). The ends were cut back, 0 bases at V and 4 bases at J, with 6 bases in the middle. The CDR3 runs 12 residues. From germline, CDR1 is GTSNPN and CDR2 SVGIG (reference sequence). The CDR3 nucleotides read TGTGCCTGGAGTGTGGGGCTCTATGGCTACACCTTC. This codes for CAWSVGLYGYTF.

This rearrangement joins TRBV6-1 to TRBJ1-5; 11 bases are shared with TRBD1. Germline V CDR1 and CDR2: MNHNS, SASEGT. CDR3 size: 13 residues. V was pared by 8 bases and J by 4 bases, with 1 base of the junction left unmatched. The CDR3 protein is CASRDRGNQPQHF. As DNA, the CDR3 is TGTGCCAGCCGGGACAGGGGGAATCAGCCCCAGCATTTT.

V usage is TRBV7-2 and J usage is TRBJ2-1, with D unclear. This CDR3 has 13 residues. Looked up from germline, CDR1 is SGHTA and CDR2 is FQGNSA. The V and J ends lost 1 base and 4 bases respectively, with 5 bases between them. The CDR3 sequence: CASSLGRYNEQFF. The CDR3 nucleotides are TGTGCCAGCAGCTTAGGACGGTACAATGAGCAGTTCTTC.

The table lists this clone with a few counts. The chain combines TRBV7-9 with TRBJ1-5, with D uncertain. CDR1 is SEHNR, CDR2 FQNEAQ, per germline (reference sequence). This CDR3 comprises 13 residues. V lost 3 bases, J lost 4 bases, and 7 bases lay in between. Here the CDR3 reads CASSLYVNQPQHF. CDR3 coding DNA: TGTGCCAGCAGCTTGTATGTTAATCAGCCCCAGCATTTT.